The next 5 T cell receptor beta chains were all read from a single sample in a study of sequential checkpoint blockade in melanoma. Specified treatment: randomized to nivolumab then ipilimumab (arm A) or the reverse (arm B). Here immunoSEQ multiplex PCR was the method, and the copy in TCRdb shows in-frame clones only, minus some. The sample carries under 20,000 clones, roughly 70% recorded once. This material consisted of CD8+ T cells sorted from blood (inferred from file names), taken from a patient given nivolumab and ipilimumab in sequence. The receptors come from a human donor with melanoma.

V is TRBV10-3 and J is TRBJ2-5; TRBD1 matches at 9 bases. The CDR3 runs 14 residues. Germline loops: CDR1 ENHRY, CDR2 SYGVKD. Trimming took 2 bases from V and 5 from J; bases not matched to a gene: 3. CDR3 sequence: CAISEGTGHETQYF. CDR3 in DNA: TGTGCCATCAGTGAGGGGACAGGGCACGAGACCCAGTACTTC.

The CDR3 spells CASSMLKDGTGGLDTQYF. The CDR3 nucleotides are TGTGCCAGTAGTATGCTTAAGGACGGGACAGGGGGTCTGGATACGCAGTATTTT. The chain combines TRBV19 with TRBJ2-3; TRBD1 agrees at 11 bases. Germline lookup yields CDR1 LNHDA and CDR2 SQIVND (reference sequence). CDR3 size: 18 residues. The J segment lost 6 bases and the V segment lost 3 bases, leaving 14 bases of the junction unmatched. The full variable domain, with the rest looked up from reference TRBV19 and TRBJ2-3, is DGGITQSPKYLFRKEGQNVTLSCEQNLNHDAMYWYRQDPGQGLRLIYYSQIVNDFQKGDIAEGYSVSREKKESFPLTVTSAQKNPTAFYLCASSMLKDGTGGLDTQYFGPGTRLTVL.

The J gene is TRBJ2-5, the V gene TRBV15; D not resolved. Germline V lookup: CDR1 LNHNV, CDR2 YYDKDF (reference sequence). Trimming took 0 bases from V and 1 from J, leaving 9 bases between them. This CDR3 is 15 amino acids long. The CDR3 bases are TGTGCCACCAGCAGAGAGACACAGATCCAAGAGACCCAGTACTTC. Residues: CATSRETQIQETQYF.

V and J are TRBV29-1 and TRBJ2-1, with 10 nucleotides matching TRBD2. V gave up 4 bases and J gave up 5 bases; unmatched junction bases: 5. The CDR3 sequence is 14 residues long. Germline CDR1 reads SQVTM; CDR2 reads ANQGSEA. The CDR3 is CSVVERGGHNEQFF. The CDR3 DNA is TGCAGCGTTGTAGAGCGGGGGGGTCACAATGAGCAGTTCTTC.

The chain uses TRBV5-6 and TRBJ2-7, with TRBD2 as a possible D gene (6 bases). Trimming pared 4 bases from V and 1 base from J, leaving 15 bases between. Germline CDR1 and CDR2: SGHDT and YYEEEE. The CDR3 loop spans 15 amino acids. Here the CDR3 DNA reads TGTGCCAGCAGCCCTGGGGAGGCAGGTTCCTACGAGCAGTACTTC. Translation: CASSPGEAGSYEQYF.